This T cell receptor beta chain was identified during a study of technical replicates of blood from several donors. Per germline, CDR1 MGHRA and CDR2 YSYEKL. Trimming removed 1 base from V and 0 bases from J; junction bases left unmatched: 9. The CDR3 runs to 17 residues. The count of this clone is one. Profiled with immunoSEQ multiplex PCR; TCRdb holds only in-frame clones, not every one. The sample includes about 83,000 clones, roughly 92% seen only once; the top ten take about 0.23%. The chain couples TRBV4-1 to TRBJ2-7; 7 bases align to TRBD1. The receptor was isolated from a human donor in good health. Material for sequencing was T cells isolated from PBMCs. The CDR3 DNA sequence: TGCGCCAGCAGCCAAGGTTTATTAGGGGGCCACTCCTACGAGCAGTACTTC. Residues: CASSQGLLGGHSYEQYF.